The clone carrying this T cell receptor (beta chain) was found many times. These data are taken from a study of T-cell memory formation after mild COVID-19. The trim removed 6 bases at V and 3 bases at J, leaving 7 bases unmatched. Germline CDR1 SEHNR, CDR2 FQNEAQ (reference sequence). The CDR3 is made up of 15 amino acids. One entry per CDR3 protein, called by TCRdb with MiXCR from the 5' RACE reads. The data show approximately 190,000 distinct CDR3 sequences, around 18% seen once. This chain links TRBV7-9 with TRBJ2-1; 8 bases map to TRBD2. This clonotype originated in an adult woman who had mild COVID-19 (a few samples of this study predate the infection). Cell type and time point are not known. The sample comprised PBMCs or a T cell subset sorted from them (not recorded which). For the CDR3, the DNA is TGTGCCAGCAGTCTGACGGCGGGAGGCTACAATGAGCAGTTCTTC. Protein sequence: CASSLTAGGYNEQFF.